This entry features one T cell receptor (beta chain) sequence. The antigen is not known. Germline V gene lookup returns CDR1 MNHEY and CDR2 SVGAGI. The length of the CDR3 is 14 residues. The V gene lost 2 bases and the J gene lost 4 bases, with 11 bases spanning the gap. Here immunoSEQ multiplex PCR was the method, and the copy in TCRdb shows in-frame clones only, minus some. Among 60,000 to 75,000 clones, about 94% were seen once, and the ten largest hold 1.5% to 2%. This record comes from a study of T cell clonotyping in hematopoietic cell transplantation. Study outcomes and limitations: Broader posttransplant TCR repertoire diversity was predicted by graft donor and pretransplant recipient Inverse Simpson Index values. Pathologically expanded recipient clonotypes increased progressively from day 30 to day 180 as diversity fell. Few recipient clonotypes overlapped donors; over 97% were de novo at given depth. CD4 and CD8 repertoire contributions could not be separated without sorting.

Sequencing used peripheral blood mononuclear cells. The V call is TRBV6-5, the J call TRBJ2-5, with D perhaps matching TRBD1 (6 bases). This clonotype was sampled from a man aged 45-65 years in good health. Some clones in this sample may be carry-over from other donors' samples. The CDR3 DNA reads as TGTGCCAGCAGTTACGGACAGCCAGGAGAGACCCAGTACTTC. Translation gives CASSYGQPGETQYF.